The 12 T cell receptor beta chains below were found in one sample sequenced in a study of beta chain features in type 1 diabetes. Their antigens are not known. Isolated RNA was reverse transcribed in full, so expressed TCRB transcripts were sequenced. Sequencing used immunoSEQ multiplex PCR; TCRdb keeps in-frame clones, though not all of them. The repertoire holds about 170,000 clones, with around 7.9% as singletons. Study-level points and caveats: Researchers report that Type 1 diabetes patients had moderately but significantly shorter TCRB CDR3s across all four CD4+ subsets.

The source material was central memory CD4+ T cells from blood. These receptors all stem from a man between 18 and 29 years old with type 1 diabetes.

This sequence joins TRBV7-2 and TRBJ2-7, with TRBD2 matching 13 bases. V lost 4 bases to trimming and J lost 7 bases; unmatched junction nucleotides: 10. The CDR3 extends over 16 amino acids. The germline CDR1 and CDR2 sequences are SGHTA and FQGNSA. In nucleotides, the CDR3 is TGTGCCAGCAGCTGGACCGGGACTAGCGGGATAGGGGAGCAGTACTTC. Its protein product is CASSWTGTSGIGEQYF. The full variable domain, in which reference TRBV7-2 and TRBJ2-7 provide the parts outside the CDR3, is GAGVSQSPSNKVTEKGKDVELRCDPISGHTALYWYRQSLGQGLEFLIYFQGNSAPDKSGLPSDRFSAERTGGSVSTLTIQRTQQEDSAVYLCASSWTGTSGIGEQYFGPGTRLTVT.

The chain recombines TRBV6-1 with TRBJ2-1; 9 bases are shared with TRBD1. Germline trimming cut 4 bases from V and 8 bases from J; bases unmatched to any gene: 12. CDR3 length: 16 residues. CDR1 and CDR2 from the germline V gene are MNHNS and SASEGT. The CDR3 DNA sequence: TGTGCCAGCAGTGGAACCGGGACAGGGTATCGTTATGAGCAGTTCTTC. It codes for CASSGTGTGYRYEQFF.

This clone was observed a handful of times. The V gene is TRBV2, the J gene TRBJ2-5; 14 bases are shared with TRBD2. The CDR3 spans 14 residues. V gave up 4 bases and J gave up 5 bases; unmatched junction bases: 0. From germline, CDR1 is SNHLY and CDR2 FYNNEI. CDR3 nucleotide sequence: TGTGCCAGCAGTGGACTAGCGGGGGGGGAGACCCAGTACTTC. Translating it yields CASSGLAGGETQYF.

This clone was seen only a few times. This chain connects TRBV5-8 to TRBJ2-1; 7 positions match TRBD1. Unmatched junction bases numbered 3, after V lost 4 bases and J lost 5 bases. Germline CDR1 and CDR2: SGHTS and YDEGEE. CDR3 size: 13 residues. The CDR3 protein is CASSRDRHNEQFF. DNA of the CDR3: TGTGCCAGCAGCCGGGACAGACACAATGAGCAGTTCTTC.

This clone has a handful of counts. This sequence joins TRBV7-2 and TRBJ2-5, with 9 positions matching TRBD2. The DNA end favors TRBJ2-7, so the J call may be wrong. The CDR3 contains 14 residues. Looked up from germline, CDR1 is SGHTA and CDR2 is FQGNSA. The CDR3 region is CASSLIAGAYEQYF. The CDR3 DNA reads TGTGCCAGCAGCTTAATAGCGGGAGCCTACGAGCAGTACTTC.

This clone was observed a handful of times. This rearrangement joins TRBV18 to TRBJ2-1; 11 bases fit TRBD1. The CDR3 has 16 residues. J lost 9 bases, V lost 0 bases, and 7 bases had no gene match. CDR1 is KGHSH, CDR2 LQKENI, per germline. In DNA form, the CDR3 reads TGTGCCAGCTCACCACCAAGGGACAGGGGGTCGGGTGAGCAGTTCTTC. Translating gives CASSPPRDRGSGEQFF. Drawing the rest from reference TRBV18 and TRBJ2-1, the complete variable domain is NAGVMQNPRHLVRRRGQEARLRCSPMKGHSHVYWYRQLPEEGLKFMVYLQKENIIDESGMPKERFSAEFPKEGPSILRIQQVVRGDSAAYFCASSPPRDRGSGEQFFGPGTRLTVL.

The chain combines TRBV29-1 with TRBJ2-3; TRBD2 matches at 9 bases. The germline V gene encodes CDR1 SQVTM and CDR2 ANQGSEA. V was pared by 1 base and J by 2 bases, with 10 bases of the junction left unmatched. The CDR3 is made up of 17 amino acids. The CDR3 sequence is CSVEGFLERGDTDTQYF. The CDR3, as DNA: TGCAGCGTTGAAGGATTCTTGGAGCGGGGGGACACAGATACGCAGTATTTT.

The genes are TRBV7-9 and TRBJ1-5; a possible D gene is TRBD1 (5 bases). The CDR3 length is 15 residues. The V gene's germline CDR1 is SEHNR and CDR2 FQNEAQ (reference sequence). Between the trimmed V and J ends, which lost 10 bases and 1 base, there was a span of 17 bases. The CDR3 loop is CATAGGGNSNQPQHF. The CDR3 DNA is TGTGCCACAGCGGGGGGGGGAAACAGCAATCAGCCCCAGCATTTT.

V and J are TRBV9 and TRBJ2-2; TRBD2 is a possible D gene (5 bases). Per germline, CDR1 SGDLS and CDR2 YYNGEE. This CDR3 has 14 residues. Trimming stripped 3 bases from V and 5 bases from J, with 11 bases between. Here the CDR3 reads CASSARGDTGELFF. DNA for the CDR3: TGTGCCAGCAGCGCCCGGGGAGATACCGGGGAGCTGTTTTTT.

This clone showed up just a few times. The chain links TRBV5-1 to TRBJ1-6; 9 bases fit TRBD1. This CDR3 is 15 amino acids long. Trimming cost V 3 bases and J 9 bases; bases outside gene matches: 7. Germline lookup yields CDR1 SGHRS and CDR2 YFSETQ. CDR3 nucleotides: TGCGCCAGCAGCTGGGGACAGGGAAGGGCTTCACCCCTCCACTTT. Encoded protein: CASSWGQGRASPLHF.

The chain combines TRBV20-1 with TRBJ1-1, with D maybe TRBD1 (6 bases). This CDR3 region has 11 residues. The germline V and J ends were trimmed by 6 bases and 5 bases, with 10 bases remaining between them. The germline V gene has CDR1 DFQATT and CDR2 SNEGSKA (reference sequence). DNA for the CDR3: TGCAGTGCAGACAGGTATACTGAAGCTTTCTTT. Translated, it gives CSADRYTEAFF.

V and J are TRBV4-1 and TRBJ1-1; no firm D call. The CDR3 is 15 residues long. V shed 3 bases and J shed 1 base, with 12 bases lying between them. CDR1 and CDR2 (germline): MGHRA, YSYEKL. CDR3 bases: TGCGCCAGCAGCCACCCCCTAGCCGGGAACACTGAAGCTTTCTTT. Translation: CASSHPLAGNTEAFF.